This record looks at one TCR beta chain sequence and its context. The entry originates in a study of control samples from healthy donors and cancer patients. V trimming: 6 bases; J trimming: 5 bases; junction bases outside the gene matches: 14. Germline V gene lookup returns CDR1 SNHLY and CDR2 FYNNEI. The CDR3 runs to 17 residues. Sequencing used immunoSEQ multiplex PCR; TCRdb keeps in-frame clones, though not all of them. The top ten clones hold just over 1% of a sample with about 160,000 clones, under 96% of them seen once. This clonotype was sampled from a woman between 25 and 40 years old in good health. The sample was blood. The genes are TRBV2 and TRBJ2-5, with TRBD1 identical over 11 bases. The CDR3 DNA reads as TGTGCCAGCAGGGGACAGGGGGTCCTGGGACTCTGGGAGACCCAGTACTTC. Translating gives CASRGQGVLGLWETQYF.